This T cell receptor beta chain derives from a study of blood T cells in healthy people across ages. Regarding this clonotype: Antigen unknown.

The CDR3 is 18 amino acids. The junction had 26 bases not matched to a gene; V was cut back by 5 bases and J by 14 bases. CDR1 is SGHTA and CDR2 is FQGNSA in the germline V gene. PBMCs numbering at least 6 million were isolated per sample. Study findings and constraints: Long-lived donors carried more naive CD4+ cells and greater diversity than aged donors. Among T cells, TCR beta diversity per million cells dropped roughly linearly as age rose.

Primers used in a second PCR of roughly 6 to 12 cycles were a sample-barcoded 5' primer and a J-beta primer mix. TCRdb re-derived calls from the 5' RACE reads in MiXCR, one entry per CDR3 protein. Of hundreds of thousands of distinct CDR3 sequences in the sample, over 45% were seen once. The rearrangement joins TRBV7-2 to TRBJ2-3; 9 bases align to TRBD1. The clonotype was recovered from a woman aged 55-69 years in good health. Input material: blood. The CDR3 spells CASSPGDRDRALHRYAYF. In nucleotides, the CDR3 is TGTGCCAGCAGCCCTGGCGACCGGGACAGGGCGTTGCACAGATACGCGTATTTT.